This T cell receptor beta chain appears in the sequencing data of a study of blood T cell repertoires in COVID-19. Across the whole study: There were acute and convalescent COVID-19 samples, and they came from the United States, Italy and Spain.

Those enrolled, adults aged roughly 18 to 95 years, came from around 25 US areas. Germline V lookup: CDR1 SGHVS, CDR2 FQNEAQ. V gave up 0 bases and J gave up 1 base, with 15 bases separating them. The CDR3 has 18 residues. Original data processing: Using reference gene primer amplification, nucleated cell counts were estimated. Assay: immunoSEQ multiplex PCR; the TCRdb copy retains only in-frame clones and omits some. D and trimming were read from the DNA, whereas the V and J calls and clone size are those reported in that table. Of fewer than 500,000 clones in the sample, approximately 90% were seen once.

The TCR comes from a woman in her twenties or thirties with acute COVID-19. The sequenced sample consisted of PBMCs or T cells enriched from blood (not recorded which). The chain has TRBV7-8 and TRBJ2-2, with D possibly being TRBD2 (5 bases). In DNA form, the CDR3 reads TGTGCCAGCAGCTTAGCGCCAAGCGGTGCACTGAACACCGGGGAGCTGTTTTTT. The encoded protein is CASSLAPSGALNTGELFF.